This record concerns one T cell receptor beta chain sequence. The antigen is not known. Each CDR3 protein gets one entry after TCRdb re-called the reads with MiXCR. The table has approximately 500,000 distinct CDR3 sequences, approximately 15% seen once. This sample was included in a study of T cell repertoires in cytomegalovirus infection. Study-wide context: Public TCR beta signatures indicated both CMV infection and matching HLA type. Broader study findings: Within the response measured ex vivo, HLA-C-restricted CMV-specific TCR beta clonotypes were dominant.

With 4 bases removed from V and 6 bases from J, the gap between germline ends came to 22 bases. The length of the CDR3 is 17 residues. The sequence was collected from a human donor in good health (CMV status not recorded). Some clones in this sample may be carry-over from other donors' samples. Sequencing was carried out using CD8+ T cells from PBMCs. The chain combines TRBV12-3 or TRBV12-4 with TRBJ2-1; possibly TRBD2 for D (6 bases). The CDR3 DNA reads TGTGCCAGCAGTTCTAGACGTCATGGCGGGACGACCAATGAGCAGTTCTTC. It is translated as CASSSRRHGGTTNEQFF.